A single sample is the source of the 10 T cell receptor beta chains below, sequenced in a study of monozygotic twins with inflammatory bowel disease. TCRdb re-called the 5' RACE reads, yielding one record per CDR3 amino acid sequence without DNA. This table lists around 140,000 distinct CDR3 sequences. Sequenced material: blood. The receptors were gathered from a human donor with ulcerative colitis or Crohn's disease, or a healthy co-twin of an affected twin (not recorded which).

The J gene is TRBJ1-5, the V gene TRBV19; absent DNA, TCRdb's TRBD1 call cannot be checked. The CDR3 runs to 12 residues. CDR1 and CDR2 (germline): LNHDA, SQIVND (reference sequence). The chain's CDR3 is CASRLRDTPQHF.

The CDR3 protein is CASSAGQGNEKLFF. The chain recombines TRBV18 with TRBJ1-4; TCRdb's D call of TRBD1 is untestable without DNA. CDR3 length equals 14 residues. Germline CDR1 KGHSH, CDR2 LQKENI.

V gene TRBV5-1 combines with J gene TRBJ2-1; lacking DNA, the TRBD2 call made by TCRdb goes unchecked. Germline V gives CDR1 SGHRS, CDR2 YFSETQ. This CDR3 is 18 amino acids long. CDR3 protein: CASSFGAGVGTGYNEQFF.

V and J are TRBV20-1 and TRBJ2-1; without DNA, the TCRdb call of TRBD2 cannot be checked. Germline CDR1 reads DFQATT; CDR2 reads SNEGSKA (reference sequence). CDR3 length: 14 amino acids. The CDR3: CSGITSGTYNEQFF.

The chain recombines TRBV5-1 with TRBJ2-1; TCRdb outputs TRBD2, but without DNA this stays unchecked. This CDR3 spans 16 amino acids. Germline assignment: CDR1 SGHRS and CDR2 YFSETQ. The CDR3 protein is CASSLVPSGGNNEQFF.

This chain's CDR3 is CASSLFAMNTEAFF. The rearrangement links TRBV7-9 to TRBJ1-1. Germline V gene data show CDR1 as SEHNR and CDR2 as FQNEAQ (reference sequence). This CDR3 contains 14 residues.

J is TRBJ2-5 and V is TRBV5-1; TCRdb indicates TRBD2, and absent DNA this call remains unverified. This CDR3 has 14 residues. Germline V lookup: CDR1 SGHRS, CDR2 YFSETQ. The CDR3 loop reads CASSLGPAQETQYF.

The V and J genes are TRBV9 and TRBJ2-1. Germline CDR1 SGDLS, CDR2 YYNGEE. This CDR3 has 12 amino acids. The chain's CDR3 is CASSASRNEQFF.

The V and J genes are TRBV20-1 and TRBJ1-1. This CDR3 is built from 17 residues. Germline V gene data show CDR1 as DFQATT and CDR2 as SNEGSKA (reference sequence). The CDR3 region is CSARDHGSITGGTEAFF.

The V gene is TRBV7-9, the J gene TRBJ1-1. The CDR3 length is 14 residues. The germline V gene encodes CDR1 SEHNR and CDR2 FQNEAQ (reference sequence). CDR3 sequence reads: CASSSQGLGTEAFF.